This is a list of T cell receptor beta chains from one sample in a study of blood T cell repertoires in COVID-19. The protocol was immunoSEQ multiplex PCR, while the TCRdb copy is restricted to in-frame clones and leaves out a portion. The table shows around 80,000 clones, with 82% occurring only once. The material sequenced was peripheral blood. Source of these receptors: a human donor in a cohort sampled during active COVID-19. The CDR3 runs from the conserved cysteine through the conserved F or W. The D gene is left open where the match is weak. The size of a clone is reported for some rows only, either as once, few or many, or as a class for expanded clones.

TRBD1	TRBV28	TRBJ1-4	NA	CASSLGGQEEKLFF	TGTGCCAGCAGTTTGGGAGGACAGGAGGAAAAACTGTTTTTT
TRBD2	TRBV13	TRBJ2-1	NA	CASSVRGLASNEQFF	TGTGCCAGCAGCGTTAGGGGACTAGCGAGCAATGAGCAGTTCTTC
NA	TRBV5-1	TRBJ2-1	NA	CASSLWGTGSSYNEQFF	TGCGCCAGCAGCTTGTGGGGTACAGGGAGCTCCTACAATGAGCAGTTCTTC
TRBD1	TRBV3-1/TRBV3-2	TRBJ2-2	NA	CASRVDLGQGNTGELFF	TGTGCCAGCCGGGTCGATTTGGGACAGGGGAACACCGGGGAGCTGTTTTTT
TRBD1	TRBV5-1	TRBJ1-2	few	CASSSGQGAGGYTF	TGCGCCAGCAGCTCTGGACAGGGGGCTGGTGGCTACACCTTC
NA	TRBV11-3	TRBJ2-1	NA	CASSLMGSGDYNEQFF	TGTGCCAGCAGCTTAATGGGATCGGGGGACTACAATGAGCAGTTCTTC
NA	TRBV27	TRBJ2-7	NA	CASSPPTSLSYEQYF	TGTGCCAGCAGTCCCCCCACTTCCCTCTCCTACGAGCAGTACTTC
NA	TRBV9	TRBJ1-1	once	CASSRGYVNTEAFF	TGTGCCAGCAGCCGAGGGTACGTTAACACTGAAGCTTTCTTT
NA	TRBV7-3	TRBJ1-1	NA	CASSFQGWTEAFF	TGTGCCAGCAGCTTCCAGGGATGGACTGAAGCTTTCTTT
NA	TRBV27	TRBJ1-1	NA	CASSFLYGMNTEAFF	TGTGCCAGCAGTTTTCTCTACGGGATGAACACTGAAGCTTTCTTT
TRBD2	TRBV18	TRBJ2-3	NA	CASSPLKAGGPTDTQYF	TGTGCCAGCTCACCACTTAAGGCGGGGGGACCCACAGATACGCAGTATTTT
TRBD1	TRBV28	TRBJ1-5	NA	CASTEGQGHQPQHF	TGTGCCAGCACTGAAGGACAGGGGCATCAGCCCCAGCATTTT
TRBD1	TRBV3-1/TRBV3-2	TRBJ1-2	NA	CASSLGTGGEGYTF	TGTGCCAGCAGCCTCGGGACAGGTGGTGAGGGCTACACCTTC
TRBD2	TRBV11-2	TRBJ2-2	NA	CASSLDWTSANTGELFF	TGTGCCAGCAGCTTAGATTGGACTAGCGCTAACACCGGGGAGCTGTTTTTT
NA	TRBV19	TRBJ1-1	NA	CASSIGGANTEAFF	TGTGCCAGTAGTATTGGTGGGGCGAACACTGAAGCTTTCTTT
NA	TRBV18	TRBJ1-1	NA	CASSPPRGSGGLSTEAFF	TGTGCCAGCTCACCACCGCGGGGCTCAGGAGGGCTTTCCACTGAAGCTTTCTTT
NA	TRBV30	TRBJ2-7	NA	CAWSQSYEQYF	TGTGCCTGGAGTCAGTCCTACGAGCAGTACTTC
NA	TRBV3-1/TRBV3-2	TRBJ2-6	few	CASSHTGPSGANVLTF	TGTGCCAGCAGCCATACAGGGCCCTCTGGGGCCAACGTCCTGACTTTC
NA	TRBV19	TRBJ1-1	NA	CASSGRTALMNTEAFF	TGTGCCAGTAGTGGACGGACAGCCTTAATGAACACTGAAGCTTTCTTT